This TCR beta chain originates from a study of a mutant IDH1 vaccine in newly diagnosed glioma. With respect to this clone: The antigen is not known.

From germline, CDR1 is SGHRS and CDR2 YFSETQ. CDR3 length equals 13 residues. General study findings and limits: Vaccine-induced immune responses were detected in approximately 93% of patients.

Clones were sequenced by immunoSEQ multiplex PCR, and TCRdb holds only the in-frame ones, with some missing. There are fewer than 150,000 clones in the sample; roughly nine tenths occur only once, and 0.55% to 0.7% lies in the top ten. Time point described: week 11, during vaccination. Vaccine doses each comprised 300 ug of mutant IDH1 20-mer peptide, with topical imiquimod. Sequences were derived from PBMCs, sampled from a glioma patient whose treatment included an IDH1 peptide vaccine. The gene calls are TRBV5-1 and TRBJ2-5; 7 bases fit TRBD1. The J call may be incorrect, as the DNA end agrees better with TRBJ2-7. The receptor comes from a woman aged 45-59 years with glioma. CDR3 in amino acids: CASSWTGTYEQYF. Here the CDR3 DNA reads TGCGCCAGCAGCTGGACAGGCACCTACGAGCAGTACTTC.